These T cell receptor beta chains were read from a single sample in a study of cytomegalovirus exposure and HLA in healthy donors. Profiled with immunoSEQ multiplex PCR; TCRdb holds only in-frame clones, not every one. This table has around 100,000 clones, 79% appearing once. The sample comprised PBMCs. The origin of the receptors is a woman between 18 and 29 years old in good health and CMV-seropositive. Each CDR3 is given with its conserved first and last residue. The order of the fields is J gene, V gene, clone size, D gene, CDR3 protein, CDR3 DNA. D genes are given only for firm matches. Clone size appears in some rows only: once, few, many, or a class for an expanded clone.

TRBJ1-2 TRBV5-4 - TRBD1 CASSPGTVRSLYGYTF TGTGCCAGCAGCCCCGGGACAGTTAGATCCTTATATGGCTACACCTTC
TRBJ2-7 TRBV27 - TRBD1 CASSLSGQDYEQYF TGTGCCAGCAGTTTATCCGGACAGGACTACGAGCAGTACTTC
TRBJ2-7 TRBV27 - TRBD2 CASSGGRVWEQYF TGTGCCAGCTCTGGCGGGAGGGTATGGGAGCAGTACTTC
TRBJ2-1 TRBV11-1 - TRBD2 CASSLRGSQFF TGTGCCAGCAGCTTACGCGGGAGCCAGTTCTTC
TRBJ2-1 TRBV25-1 - - CASSGSGVYNEQFF TGTGCCAGCAGTGGGTCGGGAGTCTACAATGAGCAGTTCTTC
TRBJ2-7 TRBV2 once TRBD2 CASSLTSFTYEQYF TGTGCCAGCAGCCTGACTAGCTTCACCTACGAGCAGTACTTC
TRBJ2-1 TRBV5-1 - TRBD1 CASSLGTGGYNEQFF TGCGCCAGCAGCTTAGGGACAGGGGGTTACAATGAGCAGTTCTTC
TRBJ2-6 TRBV11-2 - - CASSLLGSSGANVLTF TGTGCCAGCAGCTTATTAGGGAGCTCTGGGGCCAACGTCCTGACTTTC
TRBJ2-5 TRBV7-8 once TRBD2 CASGTSGKETQYF TGTGCCAGCGGAACTAGCGGGAAGGAGACCCAGTACTTC
TRBJ1-5 TRBV2 - - CASSEQQVSGQPQHF TGTGCCAGCAGTGAGCAACAGGTATCGGGTCAGCCCCAGCATTTT
TRBJ2-3 TRBV18 - - CASSPRGEAADTQYF TGTGCCAGCTCACCACGAGGAGAGGCTGCCGATACGCAGTATTTT
TRBJ2-4 TRBV2 - - CASSETRQEDIQYF TGTGCCAGCAGTGAAACCCGTCAGGAGGACATTCAGTACTTC
TRBJ2-7 TRBV9 - TRBD2 CASSPRASGRNYEQYF TGTGCCAGCAGCCCCCGGGCTAGCGGGAGGAACTACGAGCAGTACTTC
TRBJ2-2 TRBV4-2 - - CASSQGFSSRELFF TGTGCCAGCAGCCAAGGGTTTAGTAGCCGGGAGCTGTTTTTT
TRBJ2-7 TRBV7-2 - TRBD2 CAISLGGRRSGIVNEQYF TGTGCCATCAGCTTAGGAGGTAGGAGGAGCGGGATCGTGAACGAGCAGTACTTC
TRBJ2-3 TRBV10-3 - TRBD2 CAISWTSGSTDTQYF TGTGCCATCAGTTGGACTAGCGGGAGTACAGATACGCAGTATTTT
TRBJ1-2 TRBV6-5 - - CASTPSGANYGYTF TGTGCCAGCACCCCGAGCGGGGCTAACTATGGCTACACCTTC
TRBJ2-5 TRBV4-2 few TRBD2 CASSPEASGTQETQYF TGTGCCAGCAGCCCAGAGGCTAGCGGGACGCAAGAGACCCAGTACTTC
TRBJ1-2 TRBV7-9 - - CANSLSRAGGYTF TGTGCCAACAGCTTAAGCAGGGCCGGTGGCTACACCTTC
TRBJ2-3 TRBV19 once - CASNRGLADTQYF TGTGCCAGTAATCGCGGGTTGGCAGATACGCAGTATTTT
TRBJ1-4 TRBV4-2 - - CASSPNPTTNEKLFF TGTGCCAGCAGCCCAAATCCTACAACTAATGAAAAACTGTTTTTT
TRBJ1-4 TRBV28 - - CASSFSGQPNEKLFF TGTGCCAGCAGTTTTTCCGGACAGCCGAATGAAAAACTGTTTTTT
TRBJ2-7 TRBV13 once - CASSPRQTQGYEQYF TGTGCCAGCAGCCCCCGACAAACCCAGGGCTACGAGCAGTACTTC
TRBJ1-1 TRBV7-8 - - CASSLSQGIRNEAFF TGTGCCAGCAGCTTAAGTCAGGGTATAAGGAATGAAGCTTTCTTT
TRBJ1-1 TRBV10-3 - - CAISAIQGRMNTEAFF TGTGCCATCAGTGCAATTCAGGGGCGCATGAACACTGAAGCTTTCTTT
TRBJ2-7 TRBV27 - - CASSLSSGSTYEQYF TGTGCCAGCAGTTTATCCAGCGGAAGCACCTACGAGCAGTACTTC
TRBJ2-1 TRBV7-6 - TRBD2 CASSLSGSYNEQFF TGTGCCAGCAGCCTTAGCGGGAGTTACAATGAGCAGTTCTTC
TRBJ2-7 TRBV15 few TRBD1 CATSRAGTGANEQYF TGTGCCACCAGCAGAGCCGGGACAGGAGCGAATGAGCAGTACTTC
TRBJ1-4 TRBV6-1 few - CASSRQGSTNEKLFF TGTGCCAGCAGTCGTCAGGGGTCAACTAATGAAAAACTGTTTTTT
TRBJ1-1 TRBV10-3 - - CAISEFRGPAEAFF TGTGCCATCAGCGAATTTAGGGGCCCCGCTGAAGCTTTCTTT
TRBJ1-2 TRBV28 - - CASSEMGPNYGYTF TGTGCCAGCAGTGAAATGGGGCCTAACTATGGCTACACCTTC
TRBJ2-7 TRBV2 once TRBD2 CASSPGLAGVHEQYF TGTGCCAGCAGTCCGGGACTAGCGGGAGTCCACGAGCAGTACTTC
TRBJ1-5 TRBV6-1 few TRBD1 CASSEHDRDPLSNQPQHF TGTGCCAGCAGTGAACATGACAGGGACCCTCTTAGCAATCAGCCCCAGCATTTT
TRBJ2-1 TRBV6-6 - - CASREGSNNEQFF TGTGCCAGCAGGGAGGGAAGTAACAATGAGCAGTTCTTC
TRBJ1-4 TRBV6-9 - TRBD1 CASSRDRAATNEKLFF TGTGCCAGCTCTCGGGACAGGGCCGCAACTAATGAAAAACTGTTTTTT
TRBJ1-5 TRBV19 - TRBD1 CASSKGAVNQPQHF TGTGCCAGTAGTAAGGGGGCCGTGAATCAGCCCCAGCATTTT
TRBJ1-2 TRBV12-5 - TRBD1 CASGLVGEGAYGYTF TGTGCTAGTGGTTTGGTAGGCGAGGGGGCCTATGGCTACACCTTC
TRBJ2-3 TRBV11-3 - TRBD2 CASSALTSGHTDTQYF TGTGCCAGCAGCGCCCTGACTAGCGGGCACACAGATACGCAGTATTTT
TRBJ2-7 TRBV18 once - CASSPYLGQGTHEQYF TGTGCCAGCTCACCGTATCTCGGCCAGGGGACCCACGAGCAGTACTTC
TRBJ2-1 TRBV4-1 - TRBD2 CASSHVRGLAGGAYNEQFF TGCGCCAGCAGCCATGTCAGGGGACTAGCGGGAGGCGCCTACAATGAGCAGTTCTTC
TRBJ1-5 TRBV2 once TRBD1 CASSERTGDQPQHF TGTGCCAGCAGTGAAAGGACAGGGGATCAGCCCCAGCATTTT
TRBJ2-7 TRBV10-1 - - CASSPGGEQYF TGCGCCAGCTCCCCAGGTGGGGAGCAGTACTTC
TRBJ2-3 TRBV18 - - CASSPGGTDTQYF TGTGCCAGCTCACCGGGGGGAACAGATACGCAGTATTTT
TRBJ2-1 TRBV6-4 - TRBD1 CASSDRTGGSYNEQFF TGTGCCAGCAGCGATCGGACAGGCGGGTCCTACAATGAGCAGTTCTTC
TRBJ2-7 TRBV7-2 - - CASSSYYEQYF TGTGCCAGCAGCTCCTACTACGAGCAGTACTTC
TRBJ2-5 TRBV16 - - CASSLEMTGRQETQYF TGTGCCAGCAGCCTTGAAATGACAGGCCGACAAGAGACCCAGTACTTC
TRBJ1-4 TRBV6-5 - TRBD1 CASSYSGQPNEKLFF TGTGCCAGCAGTTACTCGGGACAGCCTAATGAAAAACTGTTTTTT
TRBJ1-2 TRBV4-1 - TRBD1 CASSPGTANYGYTF TGCGCCAGCAGCCCGGGGACAGCTAACTATGGCTACACCTTC
TRBJ2-7 TRBV10-1 - TRBD1 CASSGISGTGIYEQYF TGCGCCAGCAGTGGGATCTCCGGGACAGGAATCTACGAGCAGTACTTC
TRBJ2-3 TRBV11-2 - - CASSQKSTDTQYF TGTGCCAGCAGCCAAAAAAGCACAGATACGCAGTATTTT